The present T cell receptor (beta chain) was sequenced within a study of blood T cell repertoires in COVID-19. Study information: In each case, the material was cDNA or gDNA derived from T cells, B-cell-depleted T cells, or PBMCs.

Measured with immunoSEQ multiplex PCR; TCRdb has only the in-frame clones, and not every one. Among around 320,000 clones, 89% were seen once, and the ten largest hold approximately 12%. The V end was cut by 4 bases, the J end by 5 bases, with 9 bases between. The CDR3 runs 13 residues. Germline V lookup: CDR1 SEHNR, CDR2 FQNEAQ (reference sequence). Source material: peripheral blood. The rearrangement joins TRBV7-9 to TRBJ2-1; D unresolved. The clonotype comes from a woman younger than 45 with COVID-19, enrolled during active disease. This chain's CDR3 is CASSSPNNNEQFF. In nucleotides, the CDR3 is TGTGCCAGCAGCTCACCTAATAACAATGAGCAGTTCTTC.